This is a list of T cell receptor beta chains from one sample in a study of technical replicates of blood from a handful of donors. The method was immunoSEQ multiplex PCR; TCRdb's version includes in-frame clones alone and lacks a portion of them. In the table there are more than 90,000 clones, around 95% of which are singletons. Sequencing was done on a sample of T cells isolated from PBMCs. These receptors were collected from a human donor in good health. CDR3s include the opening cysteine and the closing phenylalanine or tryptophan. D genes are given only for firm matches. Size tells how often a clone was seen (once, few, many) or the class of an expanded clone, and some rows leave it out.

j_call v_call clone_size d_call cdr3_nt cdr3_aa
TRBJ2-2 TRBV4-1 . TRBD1 TGCGCCAGCAGCCGGGACAGAGCGAACACCGGGGAGCTGTTTTTT CASSRDRANTGELFF
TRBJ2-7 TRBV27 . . TGTGCCAGCAGTTTAAACGCTCATAGAGGGGAGCAGTACTTC CASSLNAHRGEQYF
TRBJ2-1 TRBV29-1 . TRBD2 TGCAGCGTCAACAAAGGACTAGCAGAGCAGTTCTTC CSVNKGLAEQFF
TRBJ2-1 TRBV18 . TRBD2 TGTGCCAGCTCCCCACTAGCGGGATTACTCGATGAGCAGTTCTTC CASSPLAGLLDEQFF
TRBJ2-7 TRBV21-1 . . TGTGCCAGCAGCTCTACGTCTCAGCGATGTTACGAGCAGTACTTC CASSSTSQRCYEQYF
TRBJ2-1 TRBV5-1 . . TGCGCCAGCAGCTTGGTGGGAGGAACCTACAATGAGCAGTTCTTC CASSLVGGTYNEQFF
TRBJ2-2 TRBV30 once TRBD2 TGTGCCTGGAGTGTCGGGTCTAGCGGGGTCACCGGGGAGCTGTTTTTT CAWSVGSSGVTGELFF
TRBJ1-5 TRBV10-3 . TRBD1 TGTGCCATCAGTGAGTCCGGGCAGGGGGCTCGTCAGCCCCAGCATTTT CAISESGQGARQPQHF
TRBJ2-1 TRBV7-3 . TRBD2 TGTGCCAGCAGCGAAGGTCCGGGACTAGCGATAGGTGAGCAGTTCTTC CASSEGPGLAIGEQFF
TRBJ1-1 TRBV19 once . TGTGCCAGTACCGCGGACAGGAACACTGAAGCTTTCTTT CASTADRNTEAFF
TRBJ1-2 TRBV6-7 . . TGTGCCAGCAGTTATTCCCATTCAGCCTTC CASSYSHSAF
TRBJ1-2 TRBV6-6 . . TGTGCCAGCTGGTCGGGGGGGGCCGACTATGGCTACACCTTC CASWSGGADYGYTF
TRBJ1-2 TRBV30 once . TGTGCCTGGGGAAAGGCGGGCTCTAACTATGGCTACACCTTC CAWGKAGSNYGYTF
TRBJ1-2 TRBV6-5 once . TGTGCCAGCAGTTACTCCGGGGGTCAGGGCTACACCTTC CASSYSGGQGYTF
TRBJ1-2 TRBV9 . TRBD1 TGTGCCAGCAGCCCAGGGGGCATAGCTAACTATGGCTACACCTTC CASSPGGIANYGYTF
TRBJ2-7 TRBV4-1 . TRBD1 TGCGCCAGCAGCCCAGCCGGGACAGGGGCCTACGAGCAGTACTTC CASSPAGTGAYEQYF